Following are 14 T cell receptor beta chains from one sample sequenced in a study of cytomegalovirus exposure and HLA in healthy donors. Profiled with immunoSEQ multiplex PCR; TCRdb holds only in-frame clones, not every one. Counted here are roughly 52,000 clones, 85% to 95% occurring once; the ten biggest clones make up about 1.5%. The sequencing sample was made of PBMCs. Receptors were obtained from a woman between 18 and 30 years old in good health and CMV-seropositive.

The V gene is TRBV19, the J gene TRBJ2-1, with 9 bases lining up with TRBD2. The CDR3 loop spans 14 amino acids. Trimming cost V 3 bases and J 9 bases; bases outside gene matches: 6. CDR1 is LNHDA, CDR2 SQIVND, per germline (reference sequence). In DNA, the CDR3 is TGTGCCAGTAGTATTTTGCGGGGGGGCGCTGAGCAGTTCTTC. Amino acid sequence: CASSILRGGAEQFF. The entire variable domain, with the rest obtained from reference TRBV19 and TRBJ2-1, is as follows: DGGITQSPKYLFRKEGQNVTLSCEQNLNHDAMYWYRQDPGQGLRLIYYSQIVNDFQKGDIAEGYSVSREKKESFPLTVTSAQKNPTAFYLCASSILRGGAEQFFGPGTRLTVL.

The CDR3 bases are TGTGCCAGCACTCGCGGTATCTCCTACGAGCAGTACTTC. Its protein product is CASTRGISYEQYF. The chain carries TRBV2 and TRBJ2-7; D unresolved. CDR1 and CDR2 from the germline V gene are SNHLY and FYNNEI. The CDR3 has 13 residues. V was cut by 7 bases and J by 0 bases, with 10 bases left in between.

This chain joins TRBV25-1 and TRBJ1-1, with unresolved D. The CDR3 has 13 amino acids. CDR1 and CDR2 from the germline V gene are MGHDK and SYGVNS. V shed 6 bases and J shed 1 base, with 9 bases lying between them. In nucleotides, the CDR3 is TGTGCCAGCAGGGGAGTCGGGAACACTGAAGCTTTCTTT. It encodes CASRGVGNTEAFF.

The V call is TRBV11-2, the J call TRBJ1-1; 7 bases fit TRBD1. Looked up from germline, CDR1 is SGHAT and CDR2 is FQNNGV. V lost 4 bases, J lost 2 bases, and 1 base stayed unmatched. This CDR3 region has 13 residues. This chain's CDR3 is CASSWDSNTEAFF. The CDR3 nucleotides are TGTGCCAGCAGCTGGGACAGCAACACTGAAGCTTTCTTT.

This sequence joins TRBV4-3 and TRBJ2-1, with a possible D match to TRBD2 (5 bases). In germline, CDR1 is LGHNA, CDR2 YSLEER. Trimming pared 1 base from V and 5 bases from J, leaving 12 bases between. The CDR3 runs to 15 residues. The CDR3 spells CASSQGQRSDNEQFF. Written as DNA, the CDR3 is TGCGCCAGCAGCCAAGGGCAGCGGTCCGACAATGAGCAGTTCTTC.

CDR3 bases: TGTGCCAGCAGTAAATCTATTAACTATGGCTACACCTTC. Translation: CASSKSINYGYTF. The chain is built from TRBV27 and TRBJ1-2, with D unclear. V lost 5 bases to trimming and J lost 1 base, with 8 bases between them. The CDR3 has 13 amino acids. The germline V gene has CDR1 MNHEY and CDR2 SMNVEV (reference sequence).

The chain carries TRBV30 and TRBJ2-7; 7 nucleotides match TRBD1. Germline-derived CDR1 and CDR2 are GTSNPN and SVGIG (reference sequence). J lost 1 base, V lost 2 bases, and 8 bases had no gene match. The CDR3 is 15 residues long. The CDR3 protein is CAWSFRQGNSYEQYF. The CDR3 nucleotides are TGTGCCTGGAGTTTCAGACAGGGAAATTCCTACGAGCAGTACTTC.

Written as DNA, the CDR3 is TGTGCCAGCAGTGGTGACACCCACGAGCAGTACTTC. It specifies CASSGDTHEQYF. The V and J genes are TRBV27 and TRBJ2-7; D is unresolved. V was pared by 5 bases and J by 5 bases, with 10 bases between. Germline CDR1 MNHEY, CDR2 SMNVEV (reference sequence). This CDR3 region has 12 residues.

This chain connects TRBV2 to TRBJ2-5; 7 positions agree with TRBD1. Germline CDR1 reads SNHLY; CDR2 reads FYNNEI. CDR3 length: 16 amino acids. V shed 8 bases, J shed 4 bases, and the junction held 16 bases outside the gene matches. The CDR3 region is CASVIQGKGVRETQYF. The CDR3, as DNA: TGTGCCAGCGTTATACAGGGGAAAGGAGTAAGAGAGACCCAGTACTTC.

The chain couples TRBV6-5 to TRBJ2-7; a weak D match, TRBD1 (6 bases). The germline V gene encodes CDR1 MNHEY and CDR2 SVGAGI. The CDR3 has 12 residues. Trimming took 8 bases from V and 2 from J, leaving 10 bases between them. CDR3 residues: CASSDSPYEQYF. The CDR3 DNA sequence: TGTGCCAGCTCGGACAGCCCCTACGAGCAGTACTTC.

The CDR3 DNA reads TGTGCCAGTAGTATTGAGGGCACGACCGGTAATCAGCCCCAGCATTTT. Its translation: CASSIEGTTGNQPQHF. The chain combines TRBV19 with TRBJ1-5; D gene uncertain. The germline gives CDR1 LNHDA, CDR2 SQIVND (reference sequence). The V end was cut by 3 bases, the J end by 4 bases, with 16 bases between. This CDR3 has 16 residues.

The chain recombines TRBV4-1 with TRBJ1-5; maybe TRBD1 (5 bases). Trimming removed 0 bases from V and 9 bases from J, with 9 bases in between. The CDR3 contains 13 residues. Per germline, CDR1 MGHRA and CDR2 YSYEKL. The CDR3 here is CASSQDREGPQHF. The CDR3 coding sequence is TGCGCCAGCAGCCAAGACAGGGAAGGGCCCCAGCATTTT.

The chain joins TRBV5-4 to TRBJ2-7; 9 bases line up with TRBD1. The CDR3 runs to 14 residues. The germline CDR1 and CDR2 sequences are SGHNT and YYREEE (reference sequence). Trimming took 5 bases from V and 5 from J; bases not matched to a gene: 8. DNA of the CDR3: TGTGCCAGCAGTATACAGGGGGCTAGGCACGAGCAGTACTTC. Encoded protein: CASSIQGARHEQYF.

The rearrangement joins TRBV28 to TRBJ1-2; D is ambiguous. V was pared by 6 bases and J by 8 bases, with 10 bases between. Germline values: CDR1 MDHEN, CDR2 SYDVKM. The CDR3 length is 11 residues. The CDR3 DNA follows: TGTGCCAGCAGGCAGACTAGAGGCTACACCTTC. As protein: CASRQTRGYTF.